The T cell receptor (beta chain) under discussion was sequenced for a study of lymphopenia after photon versus proton radiotherapy. TCRdb's table, derived via immunoSEQ multiplex PCR, lists solely in-frame clones and lacks some. The sample shows some 16,000 clones, around 85% of them seen only once. Germline assignment: CDR1 MNHEY and CDR2 SVGAGI. This CDR3 has 13 amino acids. The germline V and J ends were trimmed by 4 bases and 4 bases, with 9 bases remaining between them. About this clone itself: No antigen is known for it.

General study findings and limits: Photon-treated patients lost naive T cells and TCR diversity; proton-treated stayed stable. After lymphocyte nadir, photon-treated repertoires showed oligoclonal expansion, especially CD8+ Temra.

The V call is TRBV6-5, the J call TRBJ2-3; weak D call: TRBD1 (6 bases). This receptor was obtained from a woman aged 55-69 years with cholangiocarcinoma. Some clones in this sample may be carry-over from other donors' samples. The source material was peripheral blood, sampled from a patient treated with proton-based radiotherapy. The CDR3 sequence: CASSLQGPDTQYF. CDR3 DNA sequence: TGTGCCAGCAGTTTACAGGGCCCAGATACGCAGTATTTT.